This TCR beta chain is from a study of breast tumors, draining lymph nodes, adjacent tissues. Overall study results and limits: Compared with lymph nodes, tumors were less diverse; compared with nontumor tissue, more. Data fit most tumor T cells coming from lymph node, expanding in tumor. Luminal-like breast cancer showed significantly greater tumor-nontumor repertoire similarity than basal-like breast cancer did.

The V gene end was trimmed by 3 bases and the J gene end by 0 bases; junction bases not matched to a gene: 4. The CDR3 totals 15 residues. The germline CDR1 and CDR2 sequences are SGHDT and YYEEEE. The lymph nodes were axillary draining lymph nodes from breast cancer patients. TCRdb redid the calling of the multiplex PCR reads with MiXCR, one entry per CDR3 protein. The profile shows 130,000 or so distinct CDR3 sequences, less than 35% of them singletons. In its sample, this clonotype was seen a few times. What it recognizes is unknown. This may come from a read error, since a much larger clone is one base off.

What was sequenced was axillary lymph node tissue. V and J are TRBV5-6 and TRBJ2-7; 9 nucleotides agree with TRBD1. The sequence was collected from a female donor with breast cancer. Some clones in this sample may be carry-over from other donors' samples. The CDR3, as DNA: TGTGCCAGCAGCTGGGACAGGGCGCCCTCCTACGAGCAGTACTTC. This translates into CASSWDRAPSYEQYF.